This is a list of T cell receptor beta chains from one sample in a study of shared clonotypes between healthy human individuals. The assay was immunoSEQ multiplex PCR, and TCRdb's table has in-frame clones only and misses some. The sample includes around 2,100,000 clones, less than 95% of them seen just once. The sequenced sample consisted of naive CD8+ T cells sorted from blood. These receptors all come from a man aged 18 to 30 in good health. CDR3s include the opening cysteine and the closing phenylalanine or tryptophan. A D gene is named only where the DNA matches it firmly. Not all rows give a size; the values are once, few, many and, for expanded clones, a class.

TRBV4-1	TRBJ2-3	.	.	TGCGCCAGCAGCCAAGAAGGGGGGGGCACAGATACGCAGTATTTT	CASSQEGGGTDTQYF
TRBV6-5	TRBJ2-1	.	.	TGTGCCAGCAGTTACGGGGCAGGCCTCAATGAGCAGTTCTTC	CASSYGAGLNEQFF
TRBV21-1	TRBJ1-5	.	.	TGTGCCAGCAGCAAAGGGGCCTCCGGCCCCCAGACCAATCAGCCCCAGCATTTT	CASSKGASGPQTNQPQHF
TRBV7-8	TRBJ2-1	.	TRBD2	TGTGCCAGCAGCTTACCCGACGGGGGGGGTGCTACTGACAATGAGCAGTTCTTC	CASSLPDGGGATDNEQFF
TRBV29-1	TRBJ2-7	.	TRBD1	TGCAGCGTCCGACCCCGGGACAGGGTGTACGAGCAGTACTTC	CSVRPRDRVYEQYF
TRBV11-2	TRBJ1-1	.	.	TGTGCCAGCAGCCCCACACAGGAGCTGAACACTGAAGCTTTCTTT	CASSPTQELNTEAFF
TRBV5-1	TRBJ2-5	.	.	TGCGCCAGCAGCACCGGAGGGGGCGAAGAGACCCAGTACTTC	CASSTGGGEETQYF
TRBV19	TRBJ2-3	once	TRBD2	TGTGCCAGTAGTACCCGGACTAGCAGCACAGATACGCAGTATTTT	CASSTRTSSTDTQYF
TRBV30	TRBJ2-2	.	.	TGTGCCTGGAGAGCAGGGGAGCTGTTTTTT	CAWRAGELFF
TRBV6-1	TRBJ2-7	.	.	TGTGCCAGCAGTGAATTTCCAGGGTACTACGAGCAGTACTTC	CASSEFPGYYEQYF